Included here is one T cell receptor beta chain sequence, with context. Its cognate antigen is unknown. The V segment lost 2 bases and the J segment 8 bases; nucleotides outside the gene matches: 12. The germline V gene encodes CDR1 SGHDT and CDR2 YYEEEE. The CDR3 is 16 residues long. The data derive from a study of cytomegalovirus exposure and HLA in healthy donors. On the study more broadly: From donors who were HLA-typed, an early data release held 81 million or so unique TCRs. Findings and limits, study-wide: A previous analysis found most TCR beta V segments productive roughly 87% or roughly 30% of the time. Upon later analysis, HLA-associated TCR beta chains proved more clonally expanded than other, equally common chains.

Primers: 60 Vbeta forward and 13 Jbeta reverse. This table comes from immunoSEQ multiplex PCR, and its TCRdb copy is limited to in-frame clones, with some not included. The ten top clones account for 0.9% to 1%, within a sample of around 140,000 clones. The genes are TRBV5-6 and TRBJ2-4; 8 bases agree with TRBD2. This clonotype originated in a male donor in good health and CMV-seronegative. The sequenced sample was PBMCs. This CDR3 reads CASSFSRGGGSYIQYF. CDR3 nucleotide sequence: TGTGCCAGCAGCTTTAGCCGGGGGGGTGGTAGTTACATTCAGTACTTC.